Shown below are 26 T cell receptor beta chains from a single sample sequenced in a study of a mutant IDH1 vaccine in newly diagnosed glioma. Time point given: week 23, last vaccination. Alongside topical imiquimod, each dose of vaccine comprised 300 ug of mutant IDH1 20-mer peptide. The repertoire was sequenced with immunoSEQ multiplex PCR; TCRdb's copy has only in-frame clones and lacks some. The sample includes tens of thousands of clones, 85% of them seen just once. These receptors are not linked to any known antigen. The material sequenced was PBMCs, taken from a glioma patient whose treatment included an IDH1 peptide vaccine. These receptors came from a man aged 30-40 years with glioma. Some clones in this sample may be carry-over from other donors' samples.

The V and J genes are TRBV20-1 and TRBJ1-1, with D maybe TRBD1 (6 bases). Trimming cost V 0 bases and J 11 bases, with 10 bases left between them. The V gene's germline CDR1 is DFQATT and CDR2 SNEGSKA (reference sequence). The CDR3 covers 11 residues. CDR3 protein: CSARENRDAFF. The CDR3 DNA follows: TGCAGTGCTAGAGAGAACAGGGACGCTTTCTTT.

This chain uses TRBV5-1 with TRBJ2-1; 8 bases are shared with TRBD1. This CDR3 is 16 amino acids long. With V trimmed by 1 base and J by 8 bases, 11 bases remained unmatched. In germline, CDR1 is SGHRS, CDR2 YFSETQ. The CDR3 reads CASSLLPTGQGHEQFF. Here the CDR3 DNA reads TGCGCCAGCAGCTTGCTACCTACCGGACAGGGCCATGAGCAGTTCTTC. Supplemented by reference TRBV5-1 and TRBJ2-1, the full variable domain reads KAGVTQTPRYLIKTRGQQVTLSCSPISGHRSVSWYQQTPGQGLQFLFEYFSETQRNKGNFPGRFSGRQFSNSRSEMNVSTLELGDSALYLCASSLLPTGQGHEQFFGPGTRLTVL.

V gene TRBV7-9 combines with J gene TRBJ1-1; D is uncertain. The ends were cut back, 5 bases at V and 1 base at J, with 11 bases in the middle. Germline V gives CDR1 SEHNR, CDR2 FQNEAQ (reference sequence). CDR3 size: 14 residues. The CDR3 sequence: CASSVTGTNTEAFF. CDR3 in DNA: TGTGCCAGCAGCGTTACGGGCACGAACACTGAAGCTTTCTTT.

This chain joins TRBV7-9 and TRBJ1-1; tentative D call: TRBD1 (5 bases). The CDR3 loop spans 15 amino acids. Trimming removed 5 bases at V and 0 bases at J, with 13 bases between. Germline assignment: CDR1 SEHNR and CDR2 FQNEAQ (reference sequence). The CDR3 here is CASSPSGRMNTEAFF. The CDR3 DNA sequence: TGTGCCAGCAGCCCTTCGGGGCGGATGAACACTGAAGCTTTCTTT.

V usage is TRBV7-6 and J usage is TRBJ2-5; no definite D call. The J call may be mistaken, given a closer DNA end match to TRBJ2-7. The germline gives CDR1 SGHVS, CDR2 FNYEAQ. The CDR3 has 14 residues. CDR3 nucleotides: TGTGCCAGCAGCTTAGGCTCCCCGGGCTACGAGCAGTACTTC. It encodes CASSLGSPGYEQYF.

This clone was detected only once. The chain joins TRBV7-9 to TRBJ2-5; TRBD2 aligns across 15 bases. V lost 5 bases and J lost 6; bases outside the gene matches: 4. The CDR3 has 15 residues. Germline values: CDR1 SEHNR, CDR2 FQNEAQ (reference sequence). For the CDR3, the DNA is TGTGCCAGCAGCGCGGGACTAGCGGGGGGAAAGACCCAGTACTTC. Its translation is CASSAGLAGGKTQYF.

The DNA for the CDR3 is TGTGCCAGCAGGCCTAGCGCATCCACAGATACGCAGTATTTT. Translating it yields CASRPSASTDTQYF. The chain carries TRBV6-6 and TRBJ2-3, with D maybe TRBD2 (6 bases). V was pared by 6 bases and J by 2 bases, with 12 bases between. From germline, CDR1 is MNHNY and CDR2 SVGAGI (reference sequence). The CDR3 is 14 amino acids.

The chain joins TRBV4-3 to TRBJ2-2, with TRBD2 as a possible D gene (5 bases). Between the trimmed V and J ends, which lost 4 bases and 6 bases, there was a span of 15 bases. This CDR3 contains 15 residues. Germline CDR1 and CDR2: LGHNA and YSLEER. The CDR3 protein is CASSRNEGPAGELFF. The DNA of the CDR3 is TGCGCCAGCAGCCGCAACGAGGGTCCGGCCGGGGAGCTGTTTTTT.

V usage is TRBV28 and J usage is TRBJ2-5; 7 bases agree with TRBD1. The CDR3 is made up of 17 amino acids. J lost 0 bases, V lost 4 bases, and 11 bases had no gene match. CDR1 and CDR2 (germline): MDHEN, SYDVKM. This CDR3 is CASSYPPLGQNQETQYF. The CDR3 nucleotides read TGTGCCAGCAGTTATCCCCCCCTGGGACAGAACCAAGAGACCCAGTACTTC.

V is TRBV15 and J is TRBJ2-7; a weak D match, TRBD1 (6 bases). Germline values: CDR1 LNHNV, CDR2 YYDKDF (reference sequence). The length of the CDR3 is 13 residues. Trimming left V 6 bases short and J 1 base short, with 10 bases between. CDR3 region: CATRGGTSYEQYF. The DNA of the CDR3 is TGTGCCACCAGAGGGGGAACTTCCTACGAGCAGTACTTC.

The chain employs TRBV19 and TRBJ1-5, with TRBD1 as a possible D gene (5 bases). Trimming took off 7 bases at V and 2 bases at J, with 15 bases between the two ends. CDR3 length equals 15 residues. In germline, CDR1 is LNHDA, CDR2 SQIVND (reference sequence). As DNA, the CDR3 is TGTGCCAGTAAAAATTCAGGGCCCGGCAATCAGCCCCAGCATTTT. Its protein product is CASKNSGPGNQPQHF.

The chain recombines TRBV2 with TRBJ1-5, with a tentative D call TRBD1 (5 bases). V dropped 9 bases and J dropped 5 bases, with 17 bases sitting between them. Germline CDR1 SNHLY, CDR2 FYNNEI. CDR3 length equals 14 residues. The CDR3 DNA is TGTGCCAGTAGAAGCCGGGACGACTATCAGCCCCAGCATTTT. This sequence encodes CASRSRDDYQPQHF.

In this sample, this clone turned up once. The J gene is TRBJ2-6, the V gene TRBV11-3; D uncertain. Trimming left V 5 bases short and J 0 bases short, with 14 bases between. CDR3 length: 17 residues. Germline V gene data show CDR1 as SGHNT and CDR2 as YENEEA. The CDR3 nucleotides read TGTGCCAGCAGCGGGCCTTACCTTAGCTCTGGGGCCAACGTCCTGACTTTC. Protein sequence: CASSGPYLSSGANVLTF. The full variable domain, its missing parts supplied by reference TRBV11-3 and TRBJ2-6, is EAGVVQSPRYKIIEKKQPVAFWCNPISGHNTLYWYLQNLGQGPELLIRYENEEAVDDSQLPKDRFSAERLKGVDSTLKIQPAELGDSAVYLCASSGPYLSSGANVLTFGAGSRLTVL.

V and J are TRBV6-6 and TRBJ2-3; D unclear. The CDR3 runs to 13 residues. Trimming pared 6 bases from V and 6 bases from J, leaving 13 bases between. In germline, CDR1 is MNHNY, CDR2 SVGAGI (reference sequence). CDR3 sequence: CASSLNWADTQYF. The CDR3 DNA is TGTGCCAGCAGCCTGAATTGGGCGGATACGCAGTATTTT.

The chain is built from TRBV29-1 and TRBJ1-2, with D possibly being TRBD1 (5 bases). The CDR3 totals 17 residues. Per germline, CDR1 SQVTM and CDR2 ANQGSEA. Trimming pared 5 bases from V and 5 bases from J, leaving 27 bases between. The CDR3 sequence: CSVRKPYRDGWDYGYTF. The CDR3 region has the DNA TGCAGCGTTAGGAAGCCCTACCGGGACGGATGGGATTATGGCTACACCTTC.

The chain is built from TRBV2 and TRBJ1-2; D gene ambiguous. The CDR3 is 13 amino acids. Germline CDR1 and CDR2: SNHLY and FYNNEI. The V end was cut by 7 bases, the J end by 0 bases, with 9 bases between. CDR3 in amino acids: CASIRETNYGYTF. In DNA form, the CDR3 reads TGTGCCAGCATAAGAGAGACTAACTATGGCTACACCTTC.

CDR3 residues: CSATTRHLSGNTIYF. The CDR3 nucleotides read TGCAGCGCTACAACCCGACACCTCTCTGGAAACACCATATATTTT. The chain combines TRBV29-1 with TRBJ1-3; D ambiguous. Trimming took off 7 bases at V and 0 bases at J, with 16 bases between the two ends. The CDR3 has 15 residues. CDR1 and CDR2 from the germline V gene are SQVTM and ANQGSEA.

CDR3 sequence reads: CASSQDAGTSFLNEQFF. The CDR3 DNA sequence: TGTGCCAGCAGCCAAGACGCTGGGACTAGCTTTCTAAATGAGCAGTTCTTC. The rearrangement links TRBV4-2 to TRBJ2-1, with TRBD2 matching 9 bases. This CDR3 has 17 amino acids. Germline V gives CDR1 LGHNA, CDR2 YNFKEQ. Trimming took 0 bases from V and 7 from J; bases not matched to a gene: 10.

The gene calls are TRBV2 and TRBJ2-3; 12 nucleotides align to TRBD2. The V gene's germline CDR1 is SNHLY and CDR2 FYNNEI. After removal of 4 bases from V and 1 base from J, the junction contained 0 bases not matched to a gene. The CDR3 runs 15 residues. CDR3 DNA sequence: TGTGCCAGCAGTGGACTAGCGGGGGGCACAGATACGCAGTATTTT. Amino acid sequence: CASSGLAGGTDTQYF.

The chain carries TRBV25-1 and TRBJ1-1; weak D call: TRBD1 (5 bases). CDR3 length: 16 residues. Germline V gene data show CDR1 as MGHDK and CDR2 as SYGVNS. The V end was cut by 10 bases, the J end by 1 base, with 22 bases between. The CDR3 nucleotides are TGTGCCAACCCAAAGTTCACCGGGACGGAGAACACTGAAGCTTTCTTT. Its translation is CANPKFTGTENTEAFF. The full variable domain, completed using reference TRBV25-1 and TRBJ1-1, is EADIYQTPRYLVIGTGKKITLECSQTMGHDKMYWYQQDPGMELHLIHYSYGVNSTEKGDLSSESTVSRIRTEHFPLTLESARPSHTSQYLCANPKFTGTENTEAFFGQGTRLTVV.

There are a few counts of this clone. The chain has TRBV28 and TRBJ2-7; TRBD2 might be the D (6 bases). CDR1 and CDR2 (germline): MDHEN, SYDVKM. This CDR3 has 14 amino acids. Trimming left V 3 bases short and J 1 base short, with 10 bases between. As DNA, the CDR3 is TGTGCCAGCAGTTTGGCGGGACGGTCCTACGAGCAGTACTTC. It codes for CASSLAGRSYEQYF.

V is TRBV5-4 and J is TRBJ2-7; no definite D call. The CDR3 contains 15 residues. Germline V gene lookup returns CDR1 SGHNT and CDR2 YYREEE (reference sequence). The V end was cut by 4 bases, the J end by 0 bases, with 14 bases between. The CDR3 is CASSITGSLSYEQYF. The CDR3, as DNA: TGTGCCAGCAGCATCACCGGGTCCCTCTCCTACGAGCAGTACTTC.

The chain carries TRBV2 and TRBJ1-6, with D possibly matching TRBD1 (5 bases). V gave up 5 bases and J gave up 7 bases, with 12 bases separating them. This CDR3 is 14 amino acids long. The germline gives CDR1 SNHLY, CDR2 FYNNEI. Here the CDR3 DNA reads TGTGCCAGCAGTCAGGGAAGTAGGAATTCACCCCTCCACTTT. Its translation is CASSQGSRNSPLHF.

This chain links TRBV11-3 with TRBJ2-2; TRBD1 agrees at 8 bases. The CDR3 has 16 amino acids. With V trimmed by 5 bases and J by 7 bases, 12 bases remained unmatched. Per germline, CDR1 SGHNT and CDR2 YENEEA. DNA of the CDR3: TGTGCCAGCAGCCTACTAGGGACAGGCGGTGACGGGGAGCTGTTTTTT. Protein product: CASSLLGTGGDGELFF.

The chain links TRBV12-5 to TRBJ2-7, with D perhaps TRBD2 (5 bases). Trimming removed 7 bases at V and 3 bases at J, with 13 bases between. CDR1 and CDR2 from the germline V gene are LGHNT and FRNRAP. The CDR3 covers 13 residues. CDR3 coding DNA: TGTGCTAGTGCCAAAGGACTTTTCTACGAGCAGTACTTC. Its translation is CASAKGLFYEQYF.

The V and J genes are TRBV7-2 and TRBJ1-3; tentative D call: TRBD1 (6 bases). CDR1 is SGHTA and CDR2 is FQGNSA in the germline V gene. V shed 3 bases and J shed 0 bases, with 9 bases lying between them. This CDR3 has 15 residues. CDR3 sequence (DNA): TGTGCCAGCAGCTTTGGGACATACTCTGGAAACACCATATATTTT. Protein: CASSFGTYSGNTIYF.